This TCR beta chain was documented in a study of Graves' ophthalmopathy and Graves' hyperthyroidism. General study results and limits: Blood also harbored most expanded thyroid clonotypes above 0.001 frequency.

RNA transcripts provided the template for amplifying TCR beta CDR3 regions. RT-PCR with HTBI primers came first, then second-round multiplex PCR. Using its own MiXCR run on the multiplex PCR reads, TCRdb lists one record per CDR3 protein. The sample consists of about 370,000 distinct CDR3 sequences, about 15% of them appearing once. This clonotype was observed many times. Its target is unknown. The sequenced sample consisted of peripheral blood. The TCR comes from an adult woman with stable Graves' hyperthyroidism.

The CDR3 loop is CSARAGQGLNQPQHF. CDR3 DNA: TGCAGTGCTAGAGCGGGGCAGGGCCTCAATCAGCCCCAGCATTTT. The J gene is TRBJ1-5, the V gene TRBV20-1; tentatively, D is TRBD1 (5 bases). This CDR3 region has 15 residues. Germline V gene sequence: CDR1 DFQATT, CDR2 SNEGSKA (reference sequence). V lost 1 base, J lost 3 bases, and 13 bases lay in between.